This entry features one T cell receptor (beta chain) sequence. This sample stems from a study of blood T cell repertoires in COVID-19. For the study at large: Some COVID-19 samples were acute and others convalescent; all came from the United States, Italy and Spain. PBMCs, B-cell-depleted T cells, or T cells were the source of the cDNA or gDNA that made up the material.

Assay: immunoSEQ multiplex PCR; the TCRdb copy retains only in-frame clones and omits some. The sample yields around 250,000 clones, around 83% seen once. The CDR3 has 16 amino acids. Germline V CDR1 and CDR2: ENHRY, SYGVKD. Trimming took 10 bases from V and 6 from J; bases not matched to a gene: 15. The V and J genes are TRBV10-3 and TRBJ2-2; 9 bases are a match to TRBD1. This receptor was obtained from an elderly man with acute or convalescent COVID-19. The sequencing sample was made of peripheral blood. The CDR3 coding sequence is TGTGCCACTGCTTTGGGGACAGGGAGTTATCCCGGGGAGCTGTTTTTT. Encoded protein: CATALGTGSYPGELFF.